This T cell receptor beta chain was sequenced for a study of CD8+ T cells in alopecia areata. Germline values: CDR1 MGHDK, CDR2 SYGVNS. Between the trimmed V and J ends, which lost 3 bases and 1 base, there was a span of 12 bases. This CDR3 contains 16 residues. Sorting separated CD4+ and CD8+ T cells out of PBMCs. cDNA prepared by RNA extraction and subsequent reverse transcription served as the template for sequencing. Generated by immunoSEQ multiplex PCR, the TCRdb table keeps only in-frame clones and is missing some. The data show around 97,000 clones, roughly 53% seen once. J is TRBJ2-2 and V is TRBV25-1; no firm D call. The specimen sequenced was CD4+ T cells sorted from blood. The TCR sequence derives from a human donor in good health. This CDR3 is CASSEAGKGNTGELFF. CDR3 nucleotides: TGTGCCAGCAGTGAGGCTGGGAAGGGGAACACCGGGGAGCTGTTTTTT.